The clone carrying this T cell receptor beta chain showed up many times. This entry belongs to a study of neurological immune-mediated disorders. TCRdb reprocessed the 5' RACE reads via MiXCR and lists one record per CDR3 protein. The repertoire has 40,000 to 50,000 distinct CDR3 sequences, about 2% of them found once; the top ten carry 2% to 2.5%. V was pared by 1 base and J by 2 bases, with 7 bases between. CDR1 is SGHRS, CDR2 YFSETQ, per germline. This CDR3 has 13 amino acids. The V gene is TRBV5-1, the J gene TRBJ2-7; no clear D gene. This receptor was taken from a woman between 40 and 50 years old with multiple sclerosis. The material sequenced was PBMCs. The CDR3 protein is CASSLTATYEQYF. The CDR3 DNA reads TGCGCCAGCAGCTTGACAGCTACCTACGAGCAGTACTTC.